This T cell receptor (beta chain) comes out of a study of blood T cell repertoires in COVID-19. Study information: Donors in the United States, Italy and Spain gave samples during acute or convalescent COVID-19. T cells, B-cell-depleted T cells, or PBMCs provided the cDNA or gDNA that served as material.

This clone has a handful of counts. Trimming pared 5 bases from V and 2 bases from J, leaving 10 bases between. This CDR3 contains 14 residues. Germline loops: CDR1 LGHNA, CDR2 YNFKEQ. The authors' processing: Estimation of nucleated cell counts was performed using reference gene primer amplification. Data came from immunoSEQ multiplex PCR; TCRdb stores just in-frame clones and leaves some out. V and J calls and clone size follow that table, whereas D and trimming were derived from the DNA. The sample carries around 150,000 clones, 60% to 80% recorded once. The chain couples TRBV4-2 to TRBJ1-5; D is uncertain. Source material: peripheral blood. This TCR was sampled from a man aged 55 to 69 who had recovered from COVID-19. The CDR3 region has the DNA TGTGCCAGCAGCAGCGAGGGCCGCAATCAGCCCCAGCATTTT. Translating it yields CASSSEGRNQPQHF.